This T cell receptor beta chain came from a study of human T cells and chemical hapten exposure. The time point denotes: pre-sensitization, week 0. The treatment was: therapeutic diphenylcyclopropenone sensitization with weekly scalp DPC. One entry per CDR3 protein, called by TCRdb with MiXCR from the RACE reads. Here the sample spans 52,000 or so distinct CDR3 sequences, 9.5% to 10% being singletons. In this sample, this clonotype turned up many times. This TCR derives from a man aged 35-49 years with alopecia areata. Some clones in this sample may be carry-over from other donors' samples. Sample: whole blood, taken in connection with sensitization to the hapten diphenylcyclopropenone (DPC).

The chain's CDR3 is CASRNPGTTYEQYF. CDR3 DNA: TGCGCCAGCAGAAACCCCGGGACCACCTACGAGCAGTACTTC. The chain recombines TRBV5-1 with TRBJ2-7; the D gene could be TRBD1 or TRBD2 (5 bases each). The CDR3 is 14 amino acids. V was cut by 5 bases and J by 2 bases, with 14 bases left in between. Germline V gene data show CDR1 as SGHRS and CDR2 as YFSETQ.